This TCR beta chain was identified in a study of blood T cell repertoires in COVID-19 (dated by TCRdb to between 2020 and 2021). Context from the whole study: Collaborator samples came from the United States, Italy and Spain and covered acute and convalescent phases of COVID-19. The prospective study material was composed of cDNA or gDNA derived from T cells, B-cell-depleted T cells, or PBMCs. Subjects who had been exposed to COVID-19, were actively infected with it, or had recovered from it provided the deeply sampled blood TCRbeta repertoires that made up the dataset. A freely available public database, intended as a resource for researchers studying the immune response to SARS-CoV-2, is where the repertoires were released. Samples were obtained from the ongoing ImmuneRACE study (first 160 participants) and from over 1,000 subjects provided by 6 global collaborators. Sample metadata almost always included a de-identified subject ID, COVID-19 status, age in years and sex. Where HLA class I and class II types were available, the types were taken from metadata supplied by the sample provider, not from assay-based typing. General findings and caveats noted by the study authors: Clinical and demographic metadata were provided uncurated, with the amount varying by source and participant.

Details on this clone: Its antigen is not yet known. No base quality values were provided; no much bigger clone lies one nucleotide off.

Enrolling through a virtual design, the prospective study's participants ranged in age from roughly 18 to 100 years and lived across 20 to 25 United States geographic areas. In the prospective study, cohorts were assigned on the basis of participant-reported clinical history obtained from a screening survey and a study questionnaire. In the prospective study, mobile phlebotomists collected whole blood, serum and a nasopharyngeal or oropharyngeal swab from each participant. Participants in the prospective study had the option to provide additional blood draws and questionnaires over a roughly 2-month period. Before DNA extraction, blood samples from the prospective study were shipped at room temperature or frozen. TCRbeta CDR3 regions were amplified from genomic DNA using the immunoSEQ Assay, a bias-controlled multiplex PCR. On the study's bioinformatics: The number of nucleated cells in each sample was estimated by amplification of reference gene primers within the assay. Sequence reads were collapsed and filtered to measure the absolute abundance of every unique TCRbeta CDR3 rearrangement. Productive Simpson clonality was computed per sample as the square root of Simpson's diversity index over productive rearrangements. TCRdb holds this immuneACCESS table with in-frame rearrangements only. Some clones are missing; in checked studies, unresolved V genes explain under half, and the rest has no known cause. That table is the source of V, J and clone size, and D and trimming were worked out from the DNA. The sample table lists 400,000 or so clones, approximately 86% of them with a count of one. Clones ranked in the top ten supply approximately 2.1% of the sample.

The germline V end is reduced by 5 bases and the J end by 5 bases; junction bases left unmatched: 10. The germline V gene supplies CDR1 KGHDR and CDR2 SFDVKD. The CDR3 contains 15 residues, cysteine and phenylalanine counted. Just the 45-base CDR3 DNA is kept, in frame starting at base 1. The origin of this receptor is a woman in her thirties or forties with acute COVID-19. The rearrangement joined TRBV24-1 to TRBJ1-2, and 7 bases in between align with TRBD1. What was sequenced was PBMCs or T cells enriched from blood (not recorded which). Here is the DNA: TGTGCCACCAGTGGCGAACGGGACAGCCAATATGGCTACACCTTC. This codes for CATSGERDSQYGYTF.